Below, one TCR beta chain is given with its context. It was from roughly 9.3 ml of fresh peripheral blood that the PBMCs came. This entry comes from a study of Graves' ophthalmopathy and Graves' hyperthyroidism. The length of the CDR3 is 13 residues. Germline values: CDR1 SGDLS, CDR2 YYNGEE. V was clipped by 3 bases and J by 2 bases, with 8 bases between them. Amplification from RNA transcripts yielded the TCR beta CDR3 regions. The first round was an RT-PCR with HTBI primers, and the second round was a multiplex PCR. TCRdb called the multiplex PCR reads again in MiXCR, with one record for every CDR3 protein. The table lists around 600,000 distinct CDR3 sequences, 35% to 45% of them singletons.

What was sequenced was peripheral blood. The V call is TRBV9, the J call TRBJ1-1; D remains ambiguous. This clonotype was sampled from an adult man with Graves' ophthalmopathy. The CDR3 DNA reads TGTGCCAGCAGCGCGGGAATCAACACTGAAGCTTTCTTT. The encoded protein is CASSAGINTEAFF.